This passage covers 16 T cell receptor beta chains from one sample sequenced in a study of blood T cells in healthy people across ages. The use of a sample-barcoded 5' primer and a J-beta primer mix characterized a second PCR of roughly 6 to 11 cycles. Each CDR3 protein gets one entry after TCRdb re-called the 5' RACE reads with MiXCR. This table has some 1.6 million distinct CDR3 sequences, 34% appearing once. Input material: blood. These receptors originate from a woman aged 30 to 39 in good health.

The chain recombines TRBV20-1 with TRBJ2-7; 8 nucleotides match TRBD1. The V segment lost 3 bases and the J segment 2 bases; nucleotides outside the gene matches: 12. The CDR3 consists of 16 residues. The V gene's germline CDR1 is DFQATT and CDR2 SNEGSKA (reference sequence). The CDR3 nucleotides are TGCAGTGCTAGCCGCGGGCAGGGGGCCAACCCCTACGAGCAGTACTTC. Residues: CSASRGQGANPYEQYF.

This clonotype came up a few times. CDR3 in DNA: TGCAGTGCTAGAGATCAGCGGGACGGTGAATACTATGGCTACACCTTC. It codes for CSARDQRDGEYYGYTF. V and J are TRBV20-1 and TRBJ1-2, with TRBD1 as a possible D gene (5 bases). The V end was cut by 0 bases, the J end by 3 bases, with 17 bases between. Per the germline V gene, CDR1 is DFQATT and CDR2 is SNEGSKA (reference sequence). This CDR3 comprises 16 residues.

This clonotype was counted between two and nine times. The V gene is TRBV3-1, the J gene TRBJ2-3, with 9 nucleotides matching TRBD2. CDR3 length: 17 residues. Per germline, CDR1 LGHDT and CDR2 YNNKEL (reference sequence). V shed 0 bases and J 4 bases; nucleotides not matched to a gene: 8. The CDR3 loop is CASSQDTPSGEADTQYF. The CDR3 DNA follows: TGTGCCAGCAGCCAAGATACGCCTAGCGGGGAGGCAGATACGCAGTATTTT.

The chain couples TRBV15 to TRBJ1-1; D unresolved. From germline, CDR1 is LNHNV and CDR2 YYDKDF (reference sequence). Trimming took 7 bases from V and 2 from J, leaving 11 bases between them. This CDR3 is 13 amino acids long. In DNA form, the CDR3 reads TGTGCCACCAAAAAGAGCCTAAACACTGAAGCTTTCTTT. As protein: CATKKSLNTEAFF.

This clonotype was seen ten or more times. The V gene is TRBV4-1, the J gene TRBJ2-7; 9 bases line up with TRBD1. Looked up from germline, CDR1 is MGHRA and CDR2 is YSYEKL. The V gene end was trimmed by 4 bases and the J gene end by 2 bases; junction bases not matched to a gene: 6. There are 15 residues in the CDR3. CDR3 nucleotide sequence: TGCGCCAGCAGCCTTACCGGGACAGGGCCCTACGAGCAGTACTTC. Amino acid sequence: CASSLTGTGPYEQYF.

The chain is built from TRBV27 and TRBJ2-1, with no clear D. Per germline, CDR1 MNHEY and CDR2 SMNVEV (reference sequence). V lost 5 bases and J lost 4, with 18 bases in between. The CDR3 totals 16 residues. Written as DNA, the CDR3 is TGTGCCAGCAGTATTGTAAGGGCTAACGGGTACAATGAGCAGTTCTTC. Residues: CASSIVRANGYNEQFF.

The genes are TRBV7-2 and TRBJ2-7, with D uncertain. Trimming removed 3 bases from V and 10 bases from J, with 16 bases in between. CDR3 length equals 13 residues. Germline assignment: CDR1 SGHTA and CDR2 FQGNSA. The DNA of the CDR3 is TGTGCCAGCAGCTTGAGCAGGAAAGAGGCCCAGTACTTC. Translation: CASSLSRKEAQYF.

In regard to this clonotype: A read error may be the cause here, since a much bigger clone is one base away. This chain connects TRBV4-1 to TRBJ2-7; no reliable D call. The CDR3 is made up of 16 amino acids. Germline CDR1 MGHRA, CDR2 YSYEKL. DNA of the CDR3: TGCGCCAGCAGCCAAGCGGACCTCCTGTTATGTTACGAGCTGTACTTC. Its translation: CASSQADLLLCYELYF.

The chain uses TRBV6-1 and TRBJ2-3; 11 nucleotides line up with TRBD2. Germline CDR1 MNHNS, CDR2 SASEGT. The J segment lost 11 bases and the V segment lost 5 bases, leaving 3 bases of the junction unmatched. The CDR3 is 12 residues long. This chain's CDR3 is CASSPSGRMQYF. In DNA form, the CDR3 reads TGTGCCAGCAGTCCTAGCGGGAGGATGCAGTATTTT.

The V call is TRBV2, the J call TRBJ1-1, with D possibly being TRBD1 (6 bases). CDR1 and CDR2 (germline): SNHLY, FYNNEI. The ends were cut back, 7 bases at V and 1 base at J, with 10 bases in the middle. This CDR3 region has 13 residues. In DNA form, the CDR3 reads TGTGCCAGCACCTACAGGGAGAACACTGAAGCTTTCTTT. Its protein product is CASTYRENTEAFF.

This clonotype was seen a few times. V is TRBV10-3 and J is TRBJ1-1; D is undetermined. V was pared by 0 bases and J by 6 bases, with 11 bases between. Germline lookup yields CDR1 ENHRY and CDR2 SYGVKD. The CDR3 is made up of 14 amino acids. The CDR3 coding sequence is TGTGCCATCAGTGAGTCCTCCACAGATTCTGAAGCTTTCTTT. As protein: CAISESSTDSEAFF.

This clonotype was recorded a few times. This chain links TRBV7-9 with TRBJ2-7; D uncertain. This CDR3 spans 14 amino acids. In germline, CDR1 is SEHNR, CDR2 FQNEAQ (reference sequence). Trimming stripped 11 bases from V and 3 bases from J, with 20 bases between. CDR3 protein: CAPHPLDRDYEQYF. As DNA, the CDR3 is TGTGCCCCCCACCCTCTAGACCGTGACTACGAGCAGTACTTC.

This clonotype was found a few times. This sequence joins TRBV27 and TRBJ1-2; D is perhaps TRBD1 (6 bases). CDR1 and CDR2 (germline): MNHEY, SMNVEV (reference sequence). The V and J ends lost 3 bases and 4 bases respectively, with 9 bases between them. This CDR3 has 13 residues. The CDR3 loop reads CASSLQQGYGYTF. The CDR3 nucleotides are TGTGCCAGCAGTTTGCAACAGGGCTATGGCTACACCTTC.

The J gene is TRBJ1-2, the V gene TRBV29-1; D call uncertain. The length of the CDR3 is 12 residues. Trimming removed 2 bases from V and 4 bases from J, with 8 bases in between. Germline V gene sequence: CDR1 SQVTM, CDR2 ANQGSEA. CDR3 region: CSVEIAPYGYTF. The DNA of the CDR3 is TGCAGCGTTGAAATAGCCCCCTATGGCTACACCTTC.

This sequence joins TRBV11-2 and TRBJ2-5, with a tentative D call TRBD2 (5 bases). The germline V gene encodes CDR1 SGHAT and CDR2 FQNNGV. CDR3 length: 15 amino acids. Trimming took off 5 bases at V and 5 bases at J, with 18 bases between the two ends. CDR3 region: CASSLAWVADETQYF. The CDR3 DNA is TGTGCCAGCAGCCTAGCCTGGGTTGCGGACGAGACCCAGTACTTC.

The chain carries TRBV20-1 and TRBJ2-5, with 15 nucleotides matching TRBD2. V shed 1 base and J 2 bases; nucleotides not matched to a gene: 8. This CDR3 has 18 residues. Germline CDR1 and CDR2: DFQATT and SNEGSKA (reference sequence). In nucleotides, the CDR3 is TGCAGTGCTAGAGCCGGACTAGCGGGAGGGCGGGGACAAGAGACCCAGTACTTC. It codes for CSARAGLAGGRGQETQYF.